These T cell receptor beta chains were read from a single sample in a study of cytomegalovirus exposure and HLA in healthy donors. The protocol was immunoSEQ multiplex PCR, while the TCRdb copy is restricted to in-frame clones and leaves out a portion. The table includes roughly 150,000 clones, about 83% detected once. The sample comprised PBMCs. These receptors all stem from a middle-aged man in good health and CMV-seropositive. The CDR3 runs from the conserved cysteine through the conserved F or W. The D gene is left open where the match is weak. A clone size is listed for some rows: how often the clone was seen (once, few, many), or a class if it is expanded.

d_gene | j_gene | v_gene | abundance | CDR3aa | CDR3nt
TRBD2 | TRBJ2-1 | TRBV27 | - | CASSLSPSGRGEQFF | TGTGCCAGCAGTTTATCACCTAGCGGGAGAGGTGAGCAGTTCTTC
TRBD1 | TRBJ2-3 | TRBV27 | - | CASSSTGGITDTQYF | TGTGCCAGCAGTTCTACAGGGGGCATCACAGATACGCAGTATTTT
TRBD1 | TRBJ1-1 | TRBV11-3 | - | CASSTDRGTEAFF | TGTGCCAGCAGCACAGACAGGGGGACTGAAGCTTTCTTT
TRBD1 | TRBJ2-3 | TRBV2 | - | CASMDRRSDTQYF | TGTGCCAGCATGGACAGGCGATCAGATACGCAGTATTTT
TRBD1 | TRBJ1-2 | TRBV6-5 | - | CASSPPGQGYGYTF | TGTGCCAGCAGTCCTCCCGGACAGGGCTATGGCTACACCTTC
TRBD2 | TRBJ2-1 | TRBV28 | - | CASSGLAGVAYNEQFF | TGTGCCAGCAGTGGTTTAGCGGGAGTTGCCTACAATGAGCAGTTCTTC
- | TRBJ2-2 | TRBV19 | - | CASSPGLNTGELFF | TGTGCCAGTAGTCCGGGGTTGAACACCGGGGAGCTGTTTTTT
- | TRBJ2-6 | TRBV19 | - | CARPGDGFSGANVLTF | TGTGCCAGACCAGGGGACGGATTTTCTGGGGCCAACGTCCTGACTTTC
TRBD2 | TRBJ2-3 | TRBV5-6 | - | CASSLYGVTSGSTDTQYF | TGTGCCAGCAGCTTGTACGGGGTGACTAGCGGGAGCACAGATACGCAGTATTTT
- | TRBJ1-3 | TRBV11-2 | - | CASSRDRVGNTIYF | TGTGCCAGCAGCCGAGACAGAGTTGGAAACACCATATATTTT
- | TRBJ2-5 | TRBV4-1 | - | CASSQGVGATVGQYF | TGCGCCAGCAGCCAAGGTGTCGGCGCTACCGTCGGGCAGTACTTC
- | TRBJ1-4 | TRBV7-2 | - | CASSRRGGEKLFF | TGTGCCAGCAGTCGACGGGGTGGCGAAAAACTGTTTTTT
- | TRBJ1-3 | TRBV10-3 | - | CAISAETGNTIYF | TGTGCCATCAGTGCAGAAACTGGAAACACCATATATTTT
- | TRBJ2-7 | TRBV14 | - | CASSQGGPGEDYEQYF | TGTGCCAGCAGCCAAGGAGGACCGGGAGAAGACTACGAGCAGTACTTC
TRBD1 | TRBJ1-5 | TRBV2 | few | CASSLNLQGANTGAPQHF | TGTGCCAGCAGTCTAAACCTGCAGGGGGCCAATACCGGGGCGCCCCAGCATTTT
- | TRBJ1-1 | TRBV7-8 | - | CASRGGGALPEAFF | TGTGCCAGCAGGGGAGGAGGGGCCCTCCCTGAAGCTTTCTTT
- | TRBJ2-7 | TRBV2 | few | CASMRQGAYEQYF | TGTGCCAGCATGAGGCAGGGCGCCTACGAGCAGTACTTC
- | TRBJ2-5 | TRBV5-1 | - | CASSLVGAETQYF | TGCGCCAGCAGCTTGGTTGGGGCCGAGACCCAGTACTTC
TRBD2 | TRBJ2-7 | TRBV7-9 | - | CSSSPGLAGAYEQYF | TGTTCCAGCAGCCCGGGACTAGCGGGTGCCTACGAGCAGTACTTC
- | TRBJ1-1 | TRBV19 | once | CASNRLGGRTEAFF | TGTGCCAGTAATAGGCTGGGGGGGAGGACTGAAGCTTTCTTT
- | TRBJ2-7 | TRBV7-9 | - | CASSQNHYEQYF | TGTGCCAGCAGCCAGAACCACTACGAGCAGTACTTC
TRBD2 | TRBJ2-7 | TRBV7-2 | - | CASSSSGTYEQYF | TGTGCCAGCAGCTCCAGCGGGACTTACGAGCAGTACTTC
TRBD2 | TRBJ2-1 | TRBV18 | - | CASSPPYSGSPVNEQFF | TGTGCCAGCTCACCTCCTTATAGCGGGAGTCCCGTCAATGAGCAGTTCTTC
- | TRBJ1-2 | TRBV29-1 | few | CSVNLGGGYTF | TGCAGCGTGAACCTCGGGGGTGGCTACACCTTC
TRBD1 | TRBJ1-2 | TRBV19 | - | CASSIEWTGVDGYTF | TGTGCCAGTAGTATAGAATGGACAGGTGTGGATGGCTACACCTTC
- | TRBJ2-1 | TRBV5-1 | - | CASSLEPIGPAANNEQFF | TGCGCCAGCAGCTTGGAACCAATTGGGCCGGCTGCTAACAATGAGCAGTTCTTC